The clone carrying this TCR beta chain has a count of ten or more. The data were obtained in a study of Graves' ophthalmopathy and Graves' hyperthyroidism. The CDR3 consists of 15 residues. The ends were cut back, 9 bases at V and 1 base at J, with 16 bases in the middle. Transcripts of RNA were the source for amplifying TCR beta CDR3 regions. Following a first-round RT-PCR that used HTBI primers, a second-round multiplex PCR was carried out. TCRdb reprocessed the multiplex PCR reads via MiXCR and lists one record per CDR3 protein. The sample consists of about 220,000 distinct CDR3 sequences, 20% to 25% of them appearing once.

Sequenced: peripheral blood. The chain uses TRBV12-3 or TRBV12-4 and TRBJ1-5; D call uncertain. The sequence was collected from a woman aged 45-65 years with Graves' ophthalmopathy. The CDR3 DNA reads as TGTGCCAGTCAATCGGGTGGGGAAAGCAATCAGCCCCAGCATTTT. It yields the protein CASQSGGESNQPQHF.